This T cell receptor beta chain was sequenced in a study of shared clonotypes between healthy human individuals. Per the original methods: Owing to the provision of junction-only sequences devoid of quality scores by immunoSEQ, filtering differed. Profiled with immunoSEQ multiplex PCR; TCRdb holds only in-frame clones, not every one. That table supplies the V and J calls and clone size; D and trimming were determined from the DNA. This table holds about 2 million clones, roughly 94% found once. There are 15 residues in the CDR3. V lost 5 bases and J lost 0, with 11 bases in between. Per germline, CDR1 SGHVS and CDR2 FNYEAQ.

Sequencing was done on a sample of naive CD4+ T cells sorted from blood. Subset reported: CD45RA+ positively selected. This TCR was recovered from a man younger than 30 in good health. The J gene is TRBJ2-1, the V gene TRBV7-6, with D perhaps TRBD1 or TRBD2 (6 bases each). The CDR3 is CASSTGGRSYNEQFF. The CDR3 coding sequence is TGTGCCAGCAGCACCGGGGGCCGCTCCTACAATGAGCAGTTCTTC.